This entry features one TCR beta chain sequence. These data belong to a study of post-analysis software for immune sequencing data. Tagging with unique molecular identifiers was a feature of the TCR beta cDNA libraries. TCRdb called the PCR reads again in MiXCR, with one record for every CDR3 protein. This table holds roughly 430,000 distinct CDR3 sequences, 30% to 45% found once. Sequencing input: blood. This clonotype was sampled from a girl aged 2 to 10 with multiple sclerosis.

The CDR3 bases are TGCGCCAGCAGCCAAGATTTACTTGAGGACAGGGGGCGGAGAGCTTTCTTT. It is translated as CASSQDLLEDRGRRAFF. This chain uses TRBV4-1 with TRBJ1-1; 11 nucleotides agree with TRBD1. CDR1 MGHRA and CDR2 YSYEKL come from the germline V gene. The CDR3 covers 17 residues. The junction had 13 bases not matched to a gene; V was cut back by 0 bases and J by 10 bases.